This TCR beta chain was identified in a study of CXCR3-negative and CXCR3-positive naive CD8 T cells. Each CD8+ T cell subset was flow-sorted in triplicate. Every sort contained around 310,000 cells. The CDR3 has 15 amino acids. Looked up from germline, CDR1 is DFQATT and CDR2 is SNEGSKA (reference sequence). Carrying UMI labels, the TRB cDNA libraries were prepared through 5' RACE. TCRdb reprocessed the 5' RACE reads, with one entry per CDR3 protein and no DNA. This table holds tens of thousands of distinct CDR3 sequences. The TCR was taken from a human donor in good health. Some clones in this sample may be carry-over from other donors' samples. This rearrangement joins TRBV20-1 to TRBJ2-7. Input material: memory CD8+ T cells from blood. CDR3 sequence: CSARDPPALPYEQYF.